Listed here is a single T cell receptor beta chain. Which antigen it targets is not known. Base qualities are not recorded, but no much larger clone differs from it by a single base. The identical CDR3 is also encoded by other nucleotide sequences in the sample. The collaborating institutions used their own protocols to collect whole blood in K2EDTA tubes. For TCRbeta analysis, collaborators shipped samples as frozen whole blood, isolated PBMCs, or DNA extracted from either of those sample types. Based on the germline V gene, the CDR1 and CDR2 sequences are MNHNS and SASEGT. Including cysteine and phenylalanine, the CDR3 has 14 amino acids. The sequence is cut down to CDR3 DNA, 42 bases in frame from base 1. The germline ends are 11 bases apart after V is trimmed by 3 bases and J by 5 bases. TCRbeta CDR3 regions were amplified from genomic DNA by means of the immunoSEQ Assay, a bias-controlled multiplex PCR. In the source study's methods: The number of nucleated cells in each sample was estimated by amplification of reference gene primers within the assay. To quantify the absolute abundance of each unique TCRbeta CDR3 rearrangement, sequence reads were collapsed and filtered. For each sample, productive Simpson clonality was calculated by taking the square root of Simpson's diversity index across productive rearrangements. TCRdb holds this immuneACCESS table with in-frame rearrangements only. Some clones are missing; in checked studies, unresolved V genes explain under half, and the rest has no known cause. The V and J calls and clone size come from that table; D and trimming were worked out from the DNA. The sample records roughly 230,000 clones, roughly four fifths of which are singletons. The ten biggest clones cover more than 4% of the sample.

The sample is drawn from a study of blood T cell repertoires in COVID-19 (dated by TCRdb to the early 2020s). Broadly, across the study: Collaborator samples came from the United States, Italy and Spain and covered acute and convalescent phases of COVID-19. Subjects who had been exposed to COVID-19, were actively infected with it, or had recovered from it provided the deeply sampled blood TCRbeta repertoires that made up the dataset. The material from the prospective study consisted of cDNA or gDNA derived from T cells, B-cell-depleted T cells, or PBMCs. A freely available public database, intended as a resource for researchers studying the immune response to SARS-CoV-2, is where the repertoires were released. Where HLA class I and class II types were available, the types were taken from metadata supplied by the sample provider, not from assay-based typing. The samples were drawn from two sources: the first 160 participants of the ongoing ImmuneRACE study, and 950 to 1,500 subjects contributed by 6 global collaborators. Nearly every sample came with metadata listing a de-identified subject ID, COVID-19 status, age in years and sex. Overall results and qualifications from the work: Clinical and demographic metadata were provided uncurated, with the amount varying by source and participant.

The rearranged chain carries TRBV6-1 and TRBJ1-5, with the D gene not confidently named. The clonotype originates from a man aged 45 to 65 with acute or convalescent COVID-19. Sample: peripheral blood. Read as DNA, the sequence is TGTGCCAGCAGTGAGTCGGGTCCTTATCAGCCCCAGCATTTT. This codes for CASSESGPYQPQHF.